This record looks at one T cell receptor (beta chain) sequence and its context. The data were taken from a study of blood T cell repertoires in COVID-19. Study-level information: Acute and convalescent COVID-19 samples came from the United States, Italy and Spain.

V was clipped by 6 bases and J by 15 bases, with 21 bases between them. The CDR3 extends over 13 amino acids. In the source study's methods: It was from reference gene primer amplification that nucleated cell counts were estimated. The protocol was immunoSEQ multiplex PCR, while the TCRdb copy is restricted to in-frame clones and leaves out a portion. The DNA gave D and trimming, while V, J and clone size come from that table. The repertoire holds some 220,000 clones, roughly 84% seen once, with roughly 8.7% in the top ten. Sequences were obtained from peripheral blood. This clonotype was obtained from a man between 45 and 60 years old with active or convalescent COVID-19. The gene calls are TRBV12-3 or TRBV12-4 and TRBJ2-1; a possible D gene is TRBD1 (5 bases). The CDR3 DNA is TGTGCCAGCAGGCCCTTACAGGTCCTGAGGCTGTTCTTC. Translated, it gives CASRPLQVLRLFF.